This T cell receptor beta chain originates from a study of response to subunit inactivated influenza vaccine. Findings and limits, study-wide: Authors suggested each seasonal influenza vaccination recruits few new T cells.

This clonotype was recorded a few times. Its antigen is unknown. One entry per CDR3 protein, called by TCRdb with MiXCR from the RT-PCR reads. The table records about 780,000 distinct CDR3 sequences, 18% of them present only once. This CDR3 region has 16 residues. The germline gives CDR1 MNHNS, CDR2 SASEGT. The V and J ends lost 7 bases and 3 bases, in that order; junction bases with no gene match: 11. This clonotype was sampled from a man aged 50 to 60 who received an inactivated influenza vaccine. The V and J genes are TRBV6-1 and TRBJ2-1, with 8 bases that match TRBD2. The sequences come from PBMCs from blood, collected about 5 days after vaccination. The CDR3 DNA reads as TGTGCCAGCAATCCCCCGGGGCTAGCGGGCTACAATGAGCAGTTCTTC. Translation: CASNPPGLAGYNEQFF.